The 25 T cell receptor beta chains presented below share a single source sample, sequenced in a study of long-term antiretroviral therapy in people with HIV (dated by TCRdb to between 2021 and 2022). The immunoSEQ hsTCRB v3.0 assay was used at survey level resolution to sequence the TRB variable region. TCRdb holds this immuneACCESS table with in-frame rearrangements only. Some clones are missing; in checked studies, unresolved V genes explain under half, and the rest has no known cause. The table for this sample lists tens of thousands of clones; over 75% of them were counted only once. The ten largest clonotypes hold 1% of the sample. This specimen was unsorted PBMCs, taken 2 years after starting antiretroviral therapy. The receptors originated from a man between 45 and 60 years old with HIV.

The CDR3 DNA follows: TGTGCCAGCAGCCTAGGGACTAGCGGGAGGACCAGGATAGAGACCCAGTACTTC. Its protein is CASSLGTSGRTRIETQYF. The V call is TRBV14, the J call TRBJ2-5, with TRBD2 matching over 15 bases. The J segment lost 4 bases and the V segment lost 4 bases, leaving 10 bases of the junction unmatched. CDR3 length equals 18 residues. Germline V CDR1 and CDR2: SGHDN, FVKESK. Full variable domain (outside the CDR3, taken from reference TRBV14 and TRBJ2-5): EAGVTQFPSHSVIEKGQTVTLRCDPISGHDNLYWYRRVMGKEIKFLLHFVKESKQDESGMPNNRFLAERTGGTYSTLKVQPAELEDSGVYFCASSLGTSGRTRIETQYFGPGTRLLVL.

This rearrangement joins TRBV7-2 to TRBJ2-3; 10 nucleotides line up with TRBD2. The CDR3 is 14 residues long. V was clipped by 8 bases and J by 4 bases; unmatched bases: 6. CDR1 is SGHTA, CDR2 FQGNSA, per germline. The CDR3 DNA is TGTGCCAGCGCCCTGGGACTAGCGCCAGATACGCAGTATTTT. Encoded protein: CASALGLAPDTQYF.

The CDR3 DNA sequence: TGTGCCAGCAGTGAGCTTGGACCGAAGGATGAAGCTTTCTTT. It is translated as CASSELGPKDEAFF. The V gene is TRBV6-1, the J gene TRBJ1-1; D gene ambiguous. This CDR3 has 14 residues. The V gene's germline CDR1 is MNHNS and CDR2 SASEGT. Trimming took 3 bases from V and 7 from J, leaving 15 bases between them.

The J gene is TRBJ2-4, the V gene TRBV7-9; no definite D call. The CDR3 consists of 14 residues. Germline CDR1 SEHNR, CDR2 FQNEAQ (reference sequence). V shed 5 bases and J shed 0 bases, with 8 bases lying between them. The CDR3 DNA is TGTGCCAGCAGCCCTGGGTTAGCCAAAAACATTCAGTACTTC. As protein: CASSPGLAKNIQYF.

The chain has TRBV2 and TRBJ2-7; a possible D gene is TRBD1 (6 bases). CDR3 length equals 14 residues. Germline CDR1 is SNHLY and CDR2 is FYNNEI. V was trimmed by 5 bases and J by 0 bases, leaving 11 bases between them. CDR3 residues: CASSRQVISYEQYF. In DNA form, the CDR3 reads TGTGCCAGCAGTAGACAGGTTATCTCCTACGAGCAGTACTTC.

V gene TRBV7-9 combines with J gene TRBJ2-4; 7 bases fit TRBD1. Germline lookup yields CDR1 SEHNR and CDR2 FQNEAQ (reference sequence). The V segment lost 4 bases and the J segment 10 bases; nucleotides outside the gene matches: 7. This CDR3 spans 13 amino acids. The CDR3 reads CASSSRGLYIQYF. Written as DNA, the CDR3 is TGTGCCAGCAGCTCCAGGGGGTTATATATTCAGTACTTC. The whole variable domain, remainder taken from reference TRBV7-9 and TRBJ2-4, is DTGVSQNPRHKITKRGQNVTFRCDPISEHNRLYWYRQTLGQGPEFLTYFQNEAQLEKSRLLSDRFSAERPKGSFSTLEIQRTEQGDSAMYLCASSSRGLYIQYFGAGTRLSVL.

This chain links TRBV18 with TRBJ2-7; 8 positions agree with TRBD1. Germline lookup yields CDR1 KGHSH and CDR2 LQKENI. The trim removed 2 bases at V and 7 bases at J, leaving 10 bases unmatched. The CDR3 totals 15 residues. The chain's CDR3 is CASSPDAGGLGEQYF. The CDR3 DNA is TGTGCCAGCTCACCAGATGCAGGGGGCTTGGGTGAGCAGTACTTC.

This chain uses TRBV7-8 with TRBJ2-5, with 7 bases that match TRBD1. The CDR3 sequence is 12 residues long. V was clipped by 8 bases and J by 2 bases; unmatched bases: 2. Germline CDR1 is SGHVS and CDR2 is FQNEAQ. The CDR3: CASGTEQETQYF. CDR3 sequence (DNA): TGTGCCAGCGGGACAGAACAAGAGACCCAGTACTTC.

This chain uses TRBV7-2 with TRBJ2-5; TRBD2 is a possible D gene (6 bases). Trimming stripped 4 bases from V and 4 bases from J, with 16 bases between. Germline loops: CDR1 SGHTA, CDR2 FQGNSA. The CDR3 totals 15 residues. CDR3 DNA sequence: TGTGCCAGCAGCTCTTCAATCGAAGCGGGAGAGACCCAGTACTTC. Encoded protein: CASSSSIEAGETQYF.

The chain recombines TRBV28 with TRBJ1-3; D call uncertain. Trimming took 6 bases from V and 3 from J, leaving 15 bases between them. Germline loops: CDR1 MDHEN, CDR2 SYDVKM. The CDR3 consists of 15 residues. The CDR3, as DNA: TGTGCCAGCAGACTGCTCGGATCCAGTGGAAACACCATATATTTT. This gives the protein CASRLLGSSGNTIYF.

The V and J genes are TRBV7-9 and TRBJ2-7, with D tentatively TRBD1 (5 bases). CDR3 length: 13 amino acids. CDR1 SEHNR and CDR2 FQNEAQ come from the germline V gene (reference sequence). V was cut by 5 bases and J by 6 bases, with 14 bases left in between. The DNA for the CDR3 is TGTGCCAGCAGCCCCGACAGTGCCCGCGAGCAGTACTTC. Translation gives CASSPDSAREQYF. Drawing the rest from reference TRBV7-9 and TRBJ2-7, the complete variable domain is DTGVSQNPRHKITKRGQNVTFRCDPISEHNRLYWYRQTLGQGPEFLTYFQNEAQLEKSRLLSDRFSAERPKGSFSTLEIQRTEQGDSAMYLCASSPDSAREQYFGPGTRLTVT.

The chain employs TRBV27 and TRBJ2-5; TRBD1 agrees at 8 bases. After removal of 5 bases from V and 2 bases from J, the junction contained 19 bases not matched to a gene. Per the germline V gene, CDR1 is MNHEY and CDR2 is SMNVEV (reference sequence). This CDR3 contains 19 residues. In DNA, the CDR3 is TGTGCCAGCAGTCCAACCTTTATAATGGGACAGGTTACACAAGAGACCCAGTACTTC. Encoded protein: CASSPTFIMGQVTQETQYF.

The chain recombines TRBV7-2 with TRBJ2-2; no firm D call. The V gene lost 1 base and the J gene lost 5 bases, with 20 bases spanning the gap. The CDR3 runs to 18 residues. Germline V gives CDR1 SGHTA, CDR2 FQGNSA. CDR3: CASSLVPAVLRRTGELFF. The CDR3 nucleotides read TGTGCCAGCAGCTTAGTTCCGGCGGTTCTACGGAGAACCGGGGAGCTGTTTTTT.

The rearrangement links TRBV27 to TRBJ2-1; no firm D call. The CDR3 sequence is 14 residues long. V lost 3 bases and J 3 bases, leaving 9 bases between the germline ends. Germline lookup yields CDR1 MNHEY and CDR2 SMNVEV (reference sequence). The CDR3: CASSLLSYYNEQFF. Here the CDR3 DNA reads TGTGCCAGCAGTTTGTTGTCGTACTACAATGAGCAGTTCTTC.

The chain has TRBV28 and TRBJ2-7, with TRBD2 as a possible D gene (6 bases). This CDR3 has 13 amino acids. Germline V gene sequence: CDR1 MDHEN, CDR2 SYDVKM. Trimming took off 6 bases at V and 4 bases at J, with 13 bases between the two ends. The CDR3 sequence: CASSLARGYEQYF. As DNA, the CDR3 is TGTGCCAGCAGCCTAGCGAGAGGTTACGAGCAGTACTTC.

The rearrangement uses TRBV28 and TRBJ2-7; D may be TRBD2 (6 bases). This CDR3 has 12 residues. Trimming removed 4 bases at V and 6 bases at J, with 10 bases between. Germline V gene sequence: CDR1 MDHEN, CDR2 SYDVKM. The chain's CDR3 is CASSSIGGEQYF. As DNA, the CDR3 is TGTGCCAGCAGTTCCATCGGGGGCGAGCAGTACTTC.

This chain links TRBV9 with TRBJ2-2; TRBD1 agrees at 11 bases. Germline CDR1 reads SGDLS; CDR2 reads YYNGEE. J lost 7 bases, V lost 5 bases, and 7 bases had no gene match. CDR3 size: 15 residues. This chain's CDR3 is CASSAGTGGIGELFF. The CDR3 DNA follows: TGTGCCAGCAGTGCCGGGACAGGGGGAATCGGGGAGCTGTTTTTT.

This chain connects TRBV7-9 to TRBJ2-3, with D possibly called TRBD1 or TRBD2 (6 bases each). This CDR3 contains 15 residues. V was pared by 4 bases and J by 4 bases, with 15 bases between. Germline assignment: CDR1 SEHNR and CDR2 FQNEAQ (reference sequence). The CDR3 bases are TGTGCCAGCAGCTCGGGACTTTGGGGGCCAGATACGCAGTATTTT. It translates to CASSSGLWGPDTQYF.

V and J are TRBV19 and TRBJ2-7; 8 bases align to TRBD2. The ends lost 7 bases at V and 2 bases at J; junction bases unmatched: 7. The CDR3 is made up of 14 amino acids. Germline loops: CDR1 LNHDA, CDR2 SQIVND (reference sequence). CDR3 amino acids: CASTPREGPYEQYF. The CDR3 DNA reads as TGTGCCAGTACCCCTCGGGAGGGACCCTACGAGCAGTACTTC.

The chain recombines TRBV4-3 with TRBJ1-1; D is unresolved. CDR1 and CDR2 from the germline V gene are LGHNA and YSLEER. Trimming left V 0 bases short and J 1 base short, with 9 bases between. This CDR3 spans 15 amino acids. The CDR3 here is CASSQDRARNTEAFF. The CDR3 coding sequence is TGCGCCAGCAGCCAAGATCGGGCACGGAACACTGAAGCTTTCTTT.

The chain carries TRBV28 and TRBJ1-1, with 7 bases aligning to TRBD1. From germline, CDR1 is MDHEN and CDR2 SYDVKM. CDR3 length: 12 residues. Trimming at V came to 6 bases and at J to 7 bases, leaving 5 bases not matched to a gene. The CDR3 reads CASRDQGVEAFF. Here the CDR3 DNA reads TGTGCCAGCAGAGATCAGGGGGTTGAAGCTTTCTTT.

This clone was seen just once. V usage is TRBV11-3 and J usage is TRBJ2-2; 9 nucleotides agree with TRBD1. CDR1 is SGHNT and CDR2 is YENEEA in the germline V gene. The ends lost 4 bases at V and 1 base at J; junction bases unmatched: 4. CDR3 size: 16 residues. In nucleotides, the CDR3 is TGTGCCAGCAGCTCCTGGGACAGGGAGAACACCGGGGAGCTGTTTTTT. Translation: CASSSWDRENTGELFF.

This sequence joins TRBV30 and TRBJ1-4; TRBD1 is a possible D gene (5 bases). The CDR3 extends over 15 amino acids. Germline V CDR1 and CDR2: GTSNPN, SVGIG (reference sequence). V dropped 1 base and J dropped 8 bases, with 17 bases sitting between them. The CDR3 loop is CAWSGGQGDVEKLFF. CDR3 sequence (DNA): TGTGCCTGGAGTGGAGGGCAGGGAGACGTAGAAAAACTGTTTTTT.

V gene TRBV10-3 combines with J gene TRBJ2-7; D possibly corresponds to TRBD1 (6 bases). The ends were cut back, 4 bases at V and 3 bases at J, with 10 bases in the middle. CDR1 and CDR2 from the germline V gene are ENHRY and SYGVKD. This CDR3 comprises 13 residues. CDR3: CAISGQDDYEQYF. CDR3 DNA: TGTGCCATCAGTGGACAGGACGACTACGAGCAGTACTTC.

The V gene is TRBV5-1, the J gene TRBJ1-4; no clear D gene. Trimming stripped 0 bases from V and 6 bases from J, with 9 bases between. CDR3 length: 14 residues. Germline V gene sequence: CDR1 SGHRS, CDR2 YFSETQ. The CDR3 sequence: CASSLEGGDEKLFF. DNA for the CDR3: TGCGCCAGCAGCTTGGAGGGTGGGGATGAAAAACTGTTTTTT. Full variable domain (missing parts from reference TRBV5-1 and TRBJ1-4): KAGVTQTPRYLIKTRGQQVTLSCSPISGHRSVSWYQQTPGQGLQFLFEYFSETQRNKGNFPGRFSGRQFSNSRSEMNVSTLELGDSALYLCASSLEGGDEKLFFGSGTQLSVL.